Listed below are T cell receptor beta chains from one sample, sequenced in a study of T-cell memory formation after mild COVID-19. In TCRdb, the 5' RACE reads were re-called with MiXCR into one record per CDR3 protein. The data hold under 200,000 distinct CDR3 sequences, with approximately 10% observed a single time. The source material was PBMCs or a T cell subset sorted from them (not recorded which). The receptors were sampled from a man aged 18 to 30 who had mild COVID-19 (a few samples of this study predate the infection). Cell type and time point are not known. CDR3s include the opening cysteine and the closing phenylalanine or tryptophan. A D gene is named only where the DNA matches it firmly. The size of a clone is reported for some rows only, either as once, few or many, or as a class for expanded clones.

TRBV7-2	-	-	TRBJ1-6	TGTGCCAGCAGGCCCAGGGGTGTCTATAATTCACCCCTCCACTTT	CASRPRGVYNSPLHF
TRBV4-1	TRBD1	few	TRBJ1-1	TGCGCCGCCGGGACAGGTGGGGAAGCTTTCTTT	CAAGTGGEAFF
TRBV5-1	-	-	TRBJ2-1	TGCGCCAGCAGACGGGACGGGAGCTCCTACAATGAGCAGTTCTTC	CASRRDGSSYNEQFF
TRBV12-3/TRBV12-4	-	many	TRBJ2-5	TGTGCCAGCAGTTCCGTAGAGACCCAGTACTTC	CASSSVETQYF
TRBV5-1	-	few	TRBJ1-6	TGCGCCAGCAGCTTGGCCAGGACACATAATTCACCCCTCCACTTT	CASSLARTHNSPLHF
TRBV12-3/TRBV12-4	-	-	TRBJ1-4	TGTGCCAGCAAGGACAGTGCGACCTATAATGAAAAACTGTTTTTT	CASKDSATYNEKLFF
TRBV30	-	-	TRBJ2-7	TGTGCCTGGAGTGTACCGGGCCTGGGAATCGACGAGCAGTACTTC	CAWSVPGLGIDEQYF
TRBV12-3/TRBV12-4	-	many	TRBJ1-2	TGTGCCAGCAGTTTCTTTATCGGCCCCGGGGGCTACACCTTC	CASSFFIGPGGYTF
TRBV4-1	-	few	TRBJ2-7	TGCGCCAGCAGCCAAGATCTAAGTATGAACTACGAGCAGTACTTC	CASSQDLSMNYEQYF
TRBV12-3/TRBV12-4	-	-	TRBJ1-3	TGTGCCAGCAGCCAACAGGCGTACACCATATATTTT	CASSQQAYTIYF
TRBV5-1	-	-	TRBJ2-7	TGCGCCAGCAGCTTGATCCAGGGATTCCACGAGCAGTACTTC	CASSLIQGFHEQYF
TRBV7-2	-	many	TRBJ2-4	TGTGCCAGCACCGAGGGGGTGGGAAACATTCAGTACTTC	CASTEGVGNIQYF
TRBV27	TRBD1	few	TRBJ2-3	TGTGCCAGCAGGCCCCAGGGAAGGGGGCCAGATACGCAGTATTTT	CASRPQGRGPDTQYF
TRBV4-3	-	few	TRBJ1-2	TGCGCCAGCAGCCAAGATACGCCAGAAAGATTATATGGCTACACCTTC	CASSQDTPERLYGYTF
TRBV13	TRBD2	-	TRBJ2-3	TGTGCCAGCACCGGTAGCGGGGGCATCTTCACAGATACGCAGTATTTT	CASTGSGGIFTDTQYF
TRBV21-1	-	few	TRBJ2-3	TGTGCCAGCAGCAAAGATGCTAGCGGGGCCCTAAGGGATACGCAGTATTTT	CASSKDASGALRDTQYF
TRBV20-1	-	-	TRBJ2-5	TGCAGTGCTAGTAGGGGTCTCTGGGGTCTAATGGGACAAGAGACCCAGTACTTC	CSASRGLWGLMGQETQYF
TRBV5-1	TRBD1	-	TRBJ1-1	TGCGCCAGCAGCTTGGCAGGGGGCGAGTCGACTTTCTTT	CASSLAGGESTFF
TRBV10-3	-	few	TRBJ2-1	TGTGCCATCAGTCAAGACGCCGAGCAGTTCTTC	CAISQDAEQFF
TRBV2	-	few	TRBJ2-3	TGTGCCAGCAGTGAGGTCGCTGATACGCAGTATTTT	CASSEVADTQYF
TRBV2	-	few	TRBJ2-7	TGTGCCAGCAGTGGGACAATAGCCACCTACGAGCAGTACTTC	CASSGTIATYEQYF
TRBV12-3/TRBV12-4	-	many	TRBJ1-5	TGTGCCAGCAGCACCGGGACTCGGGGACAGCCCCAGCATTTT	CASSTGTRGQPQHF
TRBV6-6	-	-	TRBJ1-1	TGTGCCAGCAGTTACCCGGGGGCAGGCACTGAAGCTTTCTTT	CASSYPGAGTEAFF
TRBV3-1	-	-	TRBJ2-2	TGTGCCAGCAGCCAAGATAAGATTTCCGGGGAGCTGTTTTTT	CASSQDKISGELFF
TRBV18	-	-	TRBJ1-6	TGTGCCAGCTCGGTGGGACAACCCTCCTATAATTCACCCCTCCACTTT	CASSVGQPSYNSPLHF
TRBV7-2	TRBD1	-	TRBJ1-6	TGTGCCAGCAGCTTTGACAGGGTTAATTCACCCCTCCACTTT	CASSFDRVNSPLHF
TRBV18	TRBD1	-	TRBJ2-5	TGTGCCAGCTCATCGACCGGACAGGGAAGAGAGACCCAGTACTTC	CASSSTGQGRETQYF
TRBV5-1	TRBD1	-	TRBJ1-1	TGCGCCAGCAGCTTGGTCGGACAGGGGCGGACTGAAGCTTTCTTT	CASSLVGQGRTEAFF
TRBV18	-	few	TRBJ1-2	TGTGCCAGCTCATCAACAGAGCTATATGGCTACACCTTC	CASSSTELYGYTF
TRBV4-3	-	few	TRBJ2-7	TGCGCCAGCAGCCGGTCGGGACCGGGGGTGTACGAGCAGTACTTC	CASSRSGPGVYEQYF
TRBV5-1	-	few	TRBJ2-6	TGCGCCAGCAGCTTGGAGACAGGCTTCTCTGGGGCCAACGTCCTGACTTTC	CASSLETGFSGANVLTF
TRBV14	-	few	TRBJ1-1	TGTGCCAGCAGCCAAGAGTACCTAGGAAGGCCTGTGAACACTGAAGCTTTCTTT	CASSQEYLGRPVNTEAFF
TRBV20-1	-	few	TRBJ2-1	TGCAGTGCCGCAAAGGGAGGGGGAAGAAACAATGAGCAGTTCTTC	CSAAKGGGRNNEQFF
TRBV29-1	TRBD1	few	TRBJ2-6	TGCAGCGTTGAAGATCAGGGACAGGGGAGTCTTGGGGCCAACGTCCTGACTTTC	CSVEDQGQGSLGANVLTF
TRBV18	-	few	TRBJ2-3	TGTGCCAGCTCACCACCGAACGGGGAAACAGATACGCAGTATTTT	CASSPPNGETDTQYF
TRBV7-2	TRBD1	-	TRBJ2-2	TGTGCCAGCAGCACGTACAGGGGGCGGGGCACCGGGGAGCTGTTTTTT	CASSTYRGRGTGELFF
TRBV20-1	TRBD1	-	TRBJ1-1	TGCAGTGCTGCTGACAGGGGCGATTCGGAAGCTTTCTTT	CSAADRGDSEAFF
TRBV7-2	-	many	TRBJ1-5	TGTGCCAGCAGCTTTGGTCAGGGCGGTCAGCCCCAGCATTTT	CASSFGQGGQPQHF
TRBV7-9	-	-	TRBJ1-6	TGTGCCAGCAGCTTGAGTGGCCGTAATTCACCCCTCCACTTT	CASSLSGRNSPLHF
TRBV4-3	-	-	TRBJ2-5	TGCGCCAGCAGCCAAGATTTTGGAGCTTTAGAGACCCAGTACTTC	CASSQDFGALETQYF
TRBV3-1	-	many	TRBJ1-2	TGTGCCAGCAGCCAAGGAGATGGAGATCACTATGGCTACACCTTC	CASSQGDGDHYGYTF
TRBV23-1	TRBD2	-	TRBJ2-7	TGCGCCAGCAGTCTCGTCTCGACAGGGACGCTTAGCGGGGGGTACGAGCAGTACTTC	CASSLVSTGTLSGGYEQYF